The present entry profiles one T cell receptor beta chain with its context. Antigen unknown. Naive CD8 cells, CD45RO-negative and positively selected for CCR7, excluded terminally differentiated effector memory CD45RA+ cells. The data are from a study of shared clonotypes between healthy human individuals. Whole-study context: CD4 naive and CD4 memory each took three plates per donor, while CD8 naive took two and CD8 memory one.

General study findings and limits: Generation of non-shared clonotypes was less probable than generation of clonotypes shared by all four donors.

Here immunoSEQ multiplex PCR was the method, and the copy in TCRdb shows in-frame clones only, minus some. The sample lists around 1.9 million clones, about 92% occurring once. CDR1 and CDR2 from the germline V gene are MDHEN and SYDVKM. V gave up 8 bases and J gave up 4 bases; unmatched junction bases: 16. The CDR3 covers 16 residues. This sequence originates from a young man in good health. Some clones in this sample may be carry-over from other donors' samples. Sequenced material: naive CD8+ T cells from PBMCs. The chain has TRBV28 and TRBJ2-7; 8 nucleotides agree with TRBD1. As DNA, the CDR3 is TGTGCCAGCCTGGGTCGACAGGGGAGAGACTTATACGAGCAGTACTTC. Protein product: CASLGRQGRDLYEQYF.